Listed below are T cell receptor beta chains from one sample, sequenced in a study of identical twins. TCRdb recomputed calls from the 5' RACE reads with MiXCR, one row per CDR3 protein. Among hundreds of thousands of distinct CDR3 sequences listed, approximately 9% were seen once. The sample was memory (CD45RO+) T cells sorted from blood. These receptor sequences come from a woman between 18 and 29 years old in good health. Each CDR3 is given with its conserved first and last residue. Fields, in order: CDR3 DNA, CDR3 protein, V gene, clone size, J gene, D gene. A D gene is named only where the DNA matches it firmly. The listing skips clone size in some rows; elsewhere it reads once, few, many or a size class.

DNA: TGTGCCAGCTCAGCAAAGACTAGCGGTGCCACAGATACGCAGTATTTT
CDR3: CASSAKTSGATDTQYF
V: TRBV18
size: few
J: TRBJ2-3
D: TRBD2

DNA: TGTGCCAGCTCAAGAGCCCAGACCTCCTACGAGCAGTACTTC
CDR3: CASSRAQTSYEQYF
V: TRBV18
size: few
J: TRBJ2-7
D: .

DNA: TGCAGTGCCGCCTGGGGGAGGGCGGCAGCCTACAATGAGCAGTTCTTC
CDR3: CSAAWGRAAAYNEQFF
V: TRBV20-1
size: many
J: TRBJ2-1
D: TRBD2

DNA: TGTGCCAGCAGTTCGACTAGCGGGAGAGGAGAGACCCAGTACTTC
CDR3: CASSSTSGRGETQYF
V: TRBV6-5
size: .
J: TRBJ2-5
D: TRBD2

DNA: TGTGCCAGCAGTTCGACAGCCCACACCTATGGCTACACCTTC
CDR3: CASSSTAHTYGYTF
V: TRBV6-5
size: few
J: TRBJ1-2
D: .

DNA: TGTGCCAGCAGCTTAACAGCGGGTGTTCGTAATACGCAGTATTTT
CDR3: CASSLTAGVRNTQYF
V: TRBV7-2
size: few
J: TRBJ2-3
D: .

DNA: TGTGCCAGCATCCAAGGGGGCGATCAGCCCCAGCATTTT
CDR3: CASIQGGDQPQHF
V: TRBV6-2/TRBV6-3
size: many
J: TRBJ1-5
D: TRBD1

DNA: TGTGCCAGCAAACCGGACACCTACAATGAGCAGTTCTTC
CDR3: CASKPDTYNEQFF
V: TRBV7-9
size: .
J: TRBJ2-1
D: .

DNA: TGTGCCAGCAGCGTAAGCGGGGCCGTTGATACGCAGTATTTT
CDR3: CASSVSGAVDTQYF
V: TRBV9
size: few
J: TRBJ2-3
D: TRBD2

DNA: TGCAGTGCTATAGAGATGGACGGGGGAGCGGCTAACTATGGCTACACCTTC
CDR3: CSAIEMDGGAANYGYTF
V: TRBV20-1
size: few
J: TRBJ1-2
D: .

DNA: TGTGCCAGCAGTTACACCCGGGACAGGGGCAACTATGGCTACACCTTC
CDR3: CASSYTRDRGNYGYTF
V: TRBV6-5
size: many
J: TRBJ1-2
D: TRBD1

DNA: TGTGCCAGCAGCTTTGGTCCGGCGGGAGGGGAGGAGGATACGCAGTATTTT
CDR3: CASSFGPAGGEEDTQYF
V: TRBV13
size: .
J: TRBJ2-3
D: TRBD2

DNA: TGTGCCAGCAGCTCAGATCTTATCGGCGGGGAGCTGTTTTTT
CDR3: CASSSDLIGGELFF
V: TRBV7-9
size: .
J: TRBJ2-2
D: .

DNA: TGTGCCAGCAGTACCCGACGGACAGGGCCCTACGAGCAGTACTTC
CDR3: CASSTRRTGPYEQYF
V: TRBV6-5
size: once
J: TRBJ2-7
D: TRBD1

DNA: TGTGCCAGCAGCTTATTGGCGGGAGGGAACACAGATACGCAGTATTTT
CDR3: CASSLLAGGNTDTQYF
V: TRBV7-2
size: .
J: TRBJ2-3
D: TRBD2

DNA: TGTGCCAGCAGTTTACTGCAGGGGGCGACCCCTGGTGGCTACACCTTC
CDR3: CASSLLQGATPGGYTF
V: TRBV12-3/TRBV12-4
size: many
J: TRBJ1-2
D: TRBD1

DNA: TGCAGTGCCGCACCCATTCTAGCGGGGGAGCACTACGAGCAGTACTTC
CDR3: CSAAPILAGEHYEQYF
V: TRBV20-1
size: .
J: TRBJ2-7
D: TRBD2

DNA: TGTGCCAGCAGTTCGACGACTGGCTCAATGGAGCAGTACTTC
CDR3: CASSSTTGSMEQYF
V: TRBV6-5
size: .
J: TRBJ2-7
D: .

DNA: TGCAGTGCTACCACCCCGGGACTACCAGGGGAGCAGTTCTTC
CDR3: CSATTPGLPGEQFF
V: TRBV20-1
size: .
J: TRBJ2-1
D: TRBD2

DNA: TGTGCCAGCAGTCGTTATTCAGGGGGCACTGAAGCTTTCTTT
CDR3: CASSRYSGGTEAFF
V: TRBV6-2/TRBV6-3
size: few
J: TRBJ1-1
D: TRBD1

DNA: TGCAGCGTGCGAGGAGGAGCCCCCACGGGGAATGAGCAGTTCTTC
CDR3: CSVRGGAPTGNEQFF
V: TRBV29-1
size: many
J: TRBJ2-1
D: .

DNA: TGCGCCAGCAGCCAAGACTCGGCTAGCGGGAGTGTCTACGAGCAGTACTTC
CDR3: CASSQDSASGSVYEQYF
V: TRBV4-3
size: few
J: TRBJ2-7
D: TRBD2

DNA: TGTGCCAGCAGCTCCGGGACAGACATGGACTATGGCTACACCTTC
CDR3: CASSSGTDMDYGYTF
V: TRBV6-1
size: few
J: TRBJ1-2
D: TRBD1

DNA: TGTGCCACCAGTAAGCTAGCGGGGTCTAGCACAGATACGCAGTATTTT
CDR3: CATSKLAGSSTDTQYF
V: TRBV15
size: .
J: TRBJ2-3
D: TRBD2

DNA: TGTGCCAGCAGCCGTACGCCAAGCGGGGGCGAGACCCAGTACTTC
CDR3: CASSRTPSGGETQYF
V: TRBV11-2
size: few
J: TRBJ2-5
D: TRBD2

DNA: TGCAGCGTTGAATTCATGTATGTAGGCTATGGCTACACCTTC
CDR3: CSVEFMYVGYGYTF
V: TRBV29-1
size: .
J: TRBJ1-2
D: .

DNA: TGCAGTGCTAGAGATGGGGACAGGGACACTGAAGCTTTCTTT
CDR3: CSARDGDRDTEAFF
V: TRBV20-1
size: medium-sized
J: TRBJ1-1
D: TRBD1

DNA: TGTGCCTGGAGTGCCGGACTAGCAGCAGATACGCAGTATTTT
CDR3: CAWSAGLAADTQYF
V: TRBV30
size: .
J: TRBJ2-3
D: TRBD2

DNA: TGTGCCAGCAGCTTAGACAGAAATAATGAGCAGTTCTTC
CDR3: CASSLDRNNEQFF
V: TRBV7-2
size: few
J: TRBJ2-1
D: .

DNA: TGTGCCAGCAGCTCTCCCTCAACCGGGTCCTTCTACTCCTACGAGCAGTACTTC
CDR3: CASSSPSTGSFYSYEQYF
V: TRBV11-2
size: few
J: TRBJ2-7
D: .

DNA: TGCAGTGCCAAACGCGGGACAGACTACAATGAGCAGTTCTTC
CDR3: CSAKRGTDYNEQFF
V: TRBV20-1
size: few
J: TRBJ2-1
D: .

DNA: TGTGCCAGCAGAGCCGGGACTAGCGATTCGAACACCGGGGAGCTGTTTTTT
CDR3: CASRAGTSDSNTGELFF
V: TRBV2
size: medium-sized
J: TRBJ2-2
D: TRBD2

DNA: TGTGCCATCAGTGAGGGCACTGAAGCTTTCTTT
CDR3: CAISEGTEAFF
V: TRBV10-3
size: many
J: TRBJ1-1
D: .

DNA: TGTGCCAGCAGCCGAAACCGGTACAATGAGCAGTTCTTC
CDR3: CASSRNRYNEQFF
V: TRBV11-2
size: few
J: TRBJ2-1
D: .

DNA: TGTGCCAGCACCCCCCTTGGGGGGGAGAGGGCCAAAAACATTCAGTACTTC
CDR3: CASTPLGGERAKNIQYF
V: TRBV27
size: .
J: TRBJ2-4
D: TRBD2

DNA: TGCGCCAGCAGCCAAGAAGTGCTAGCGGGAGTTTCTACCATTTCCTACAATGAGCAGTTCTTC
CDR3: CASSQEVLAGVSTISYNEQFF
V: TRBV4-1
size: few
J: TRBJ2-1
D: TRBD2

DNA: TGTGCCAGCAGGACTACAGGGAACACTGAAGCTTTCTTT
CDR3: CASRTTGNTEAFF
V: TRBV2
size: .
J: TRBJ1-1
D: .

DNA: TGCGCCAGCAGCTTTAGCGGGCGGGAGCAGTTCTTC
CDR3: CASSFSGREQFF
V: TRBV5-1
size: .
J: TRBJ2-1
D: TRBD2

DNA: TGCAGTGCTGGCCCGGGGGAGACCCAGTACTTC
CDR3: CSAGPGETQYF
V: TRBV20-1
size: few
J: TRBJ2-5
D: .

DNA: TGTGCCACGGCAAGCGGGGTCTACAATGAGCAGTTCTTC
CDR3: CATASGVYNEQFF
V: TRBV2
size: .
J: TRBJ2-1
D: TRBD2

DNA: TGCAGTGCTAGAGATCCCCGACAGGGAGGCTATGGCTACACCTTC
CDR3: CSARDPRQGGYGYTF
V: TRBV20-1
size: many
J: TRBJ1-2
D: TRBD1

DNA: TGTGCCAGCAGCCTTAACGGACGGACCGGCTACACCTTC
CDR3: CASSLNGRTGYTF
V: TRBV3-1
size: .
J: TRBJ1-2
D: .

DNA: TGTGCCAGCAGTTTCCACCCGGGACTAGCGAATGAGCAGTTCTTC
CDR3: CASSFHPGLANEQFF
V: TRBV28
size: few
J: TRBJ2-1
D: TRBD2

DNA: TGCAGTGCAGCACCGGGACAGGGGGCGAGACGCGGTCCCACCTTC
CDR3: CSAAPGQGARRGPTF
V: TRBV20-1
size: few
J: TRBJ1-2
D: TRBD1

DNA: TGTGCCAGCAGCTCCTGGATCCAGGCGGATACGCAGTATTTT
CDR3: CASSSWIQADTQYF
V: TRBV7-2
size: many
J: TRBJ2-3
D: .

DNA: TGTGCCAGCAGTGAGGGTACGTGGCCCCAGCATTTT
CDR3: CASSEGTWPQHF
V: TRBV6-1
size: few
J: TRBJ1-5
D: .